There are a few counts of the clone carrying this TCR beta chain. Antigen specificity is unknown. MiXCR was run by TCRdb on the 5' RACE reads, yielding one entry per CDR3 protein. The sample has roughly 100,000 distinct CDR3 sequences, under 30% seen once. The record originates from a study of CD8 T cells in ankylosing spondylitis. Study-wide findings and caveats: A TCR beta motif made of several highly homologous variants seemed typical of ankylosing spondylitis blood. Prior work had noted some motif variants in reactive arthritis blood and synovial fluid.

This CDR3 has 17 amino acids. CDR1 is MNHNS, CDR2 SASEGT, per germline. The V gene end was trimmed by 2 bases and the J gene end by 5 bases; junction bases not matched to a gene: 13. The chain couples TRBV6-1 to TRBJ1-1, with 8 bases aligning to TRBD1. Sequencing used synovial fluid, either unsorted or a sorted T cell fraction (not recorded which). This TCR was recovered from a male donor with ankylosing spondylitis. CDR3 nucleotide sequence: TGTGCCAGCAGTGAAAGTGCGACAGGGGTTCTAAGGACTGAAGCTTTCTTT. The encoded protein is CASSESATGVLRTEAFF.